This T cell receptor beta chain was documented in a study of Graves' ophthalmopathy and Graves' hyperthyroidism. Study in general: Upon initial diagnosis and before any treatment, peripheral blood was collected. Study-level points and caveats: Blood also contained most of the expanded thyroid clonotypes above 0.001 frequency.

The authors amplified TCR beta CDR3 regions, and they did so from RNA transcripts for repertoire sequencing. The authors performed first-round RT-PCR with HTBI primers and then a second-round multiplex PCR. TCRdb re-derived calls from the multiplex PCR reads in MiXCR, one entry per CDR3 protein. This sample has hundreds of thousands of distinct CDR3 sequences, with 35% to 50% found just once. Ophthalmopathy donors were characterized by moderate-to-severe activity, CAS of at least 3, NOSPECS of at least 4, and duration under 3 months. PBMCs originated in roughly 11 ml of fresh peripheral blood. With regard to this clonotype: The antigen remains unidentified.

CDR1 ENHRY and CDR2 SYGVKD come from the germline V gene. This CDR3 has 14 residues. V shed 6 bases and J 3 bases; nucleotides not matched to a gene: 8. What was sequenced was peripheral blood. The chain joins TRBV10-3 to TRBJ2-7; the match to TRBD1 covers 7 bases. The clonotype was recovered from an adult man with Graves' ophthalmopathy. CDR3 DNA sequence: TGTGCCATCAGCGAAGGACAGGCTTACTACGAGCAGTACTTC. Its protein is CAISEGQAYYEQYF.